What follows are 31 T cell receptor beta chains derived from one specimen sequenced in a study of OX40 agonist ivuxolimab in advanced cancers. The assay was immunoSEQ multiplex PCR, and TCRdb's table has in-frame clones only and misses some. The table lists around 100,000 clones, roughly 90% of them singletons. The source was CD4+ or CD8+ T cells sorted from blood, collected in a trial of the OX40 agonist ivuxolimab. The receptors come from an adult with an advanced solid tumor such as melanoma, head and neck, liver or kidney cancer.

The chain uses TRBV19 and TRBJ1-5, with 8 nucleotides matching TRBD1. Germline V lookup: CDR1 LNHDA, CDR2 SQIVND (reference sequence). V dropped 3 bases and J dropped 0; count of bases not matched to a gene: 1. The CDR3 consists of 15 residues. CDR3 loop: CASSIDRGSNQPQHF. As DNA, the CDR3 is TGTGCCAGTAGTATCGACAGGGGTAGCAATCAGCCCCAGCATTTT. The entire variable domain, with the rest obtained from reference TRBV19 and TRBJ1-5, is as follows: DGGITQSPKYLFRKEGQNVTLSCEQNLNHDAMYWYRQDPGQGLRLIYYSQIVNDFQKGDIAEGYSVSREKKESFPLTVTSAQKNPTAFYLCASSIDRGSNQPQHFGDGTRLSIL.

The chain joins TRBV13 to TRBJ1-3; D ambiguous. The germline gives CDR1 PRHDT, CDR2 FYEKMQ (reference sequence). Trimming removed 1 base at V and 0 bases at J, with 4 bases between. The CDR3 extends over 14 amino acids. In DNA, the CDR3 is TGTGCCAGCAGCTTAGTAAGCTCTGGAAACACCATATATTTT. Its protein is CASSLVSSGNTIYF.

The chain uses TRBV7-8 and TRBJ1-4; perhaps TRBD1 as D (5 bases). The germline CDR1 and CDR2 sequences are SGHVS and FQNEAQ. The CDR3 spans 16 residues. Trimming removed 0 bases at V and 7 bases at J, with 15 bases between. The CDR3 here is CASSLAGAGRGEKLFF. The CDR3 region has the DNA TGTGCCAGCAGCTTAGCTGGAGCGGGAAGGGGTGAAAAACTGTTTTTT.

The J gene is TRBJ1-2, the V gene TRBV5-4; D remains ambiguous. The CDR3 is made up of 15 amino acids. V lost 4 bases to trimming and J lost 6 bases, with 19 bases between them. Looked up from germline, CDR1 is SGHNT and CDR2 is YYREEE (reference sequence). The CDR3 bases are TGTGCCAGCAGCCAAGGAAGGCGAGTAGAAAATGGCTACACCTTC. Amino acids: CASSQGRRVENGYTF.

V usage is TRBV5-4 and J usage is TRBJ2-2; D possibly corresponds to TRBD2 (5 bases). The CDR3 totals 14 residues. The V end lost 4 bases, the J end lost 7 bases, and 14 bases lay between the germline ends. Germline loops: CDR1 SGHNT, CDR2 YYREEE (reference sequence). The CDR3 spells CASSQDPGVGELFF. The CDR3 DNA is TGTGCCAGCAGCCAAGATCCCGGGGTCGGGGAGCTGTTTTTT.

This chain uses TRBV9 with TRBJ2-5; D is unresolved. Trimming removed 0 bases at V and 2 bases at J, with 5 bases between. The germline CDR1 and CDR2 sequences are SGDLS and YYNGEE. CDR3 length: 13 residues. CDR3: CASSVGWQETQYF. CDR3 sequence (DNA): TGTGCCAGCAGCGTAGGATGGCAAGAGACCCAGTACTTC.

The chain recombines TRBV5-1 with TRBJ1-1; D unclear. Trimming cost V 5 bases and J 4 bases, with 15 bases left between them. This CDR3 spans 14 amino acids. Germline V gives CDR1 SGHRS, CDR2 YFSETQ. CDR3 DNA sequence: TGCGCCAGCAGACGCGATACGATCGGCACTGAAGCTTTCTTT. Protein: CASRRDTIGTEAFF.

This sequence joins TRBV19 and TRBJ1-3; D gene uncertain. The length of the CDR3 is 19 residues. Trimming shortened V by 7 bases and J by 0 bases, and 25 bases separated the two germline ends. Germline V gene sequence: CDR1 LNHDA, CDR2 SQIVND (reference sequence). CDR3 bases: TGTGCCAGTACCCAGGTGTTTGGGATTACTCCAGTCTCTGGAAACACCATATATTTT. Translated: CASTQVFGITPVSGNTIYF. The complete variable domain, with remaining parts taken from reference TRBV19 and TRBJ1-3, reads DGGITQSPKYLFRKEGQNVTLSCEQNLNHDAMYWYRQDPGQGLRLIYYSQIVNDFQKGDIAEGYSVSREKKESFPLTVTSAQKNPTAFYLCASTQVFGITPVSGNTIYFGEGSWLTVV.

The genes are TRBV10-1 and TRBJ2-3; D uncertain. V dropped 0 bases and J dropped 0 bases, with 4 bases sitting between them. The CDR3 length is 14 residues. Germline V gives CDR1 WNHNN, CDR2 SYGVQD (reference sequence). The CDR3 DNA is TGCGCCAGCAGTGAGTCTGTAAGCACAGATACGCAGTATTTT. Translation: CASSESVSTDTQYF.

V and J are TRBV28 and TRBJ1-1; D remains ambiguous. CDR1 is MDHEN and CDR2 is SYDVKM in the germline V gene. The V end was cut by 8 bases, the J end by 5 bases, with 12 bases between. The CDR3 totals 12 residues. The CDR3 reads CASVSGQTEAFF. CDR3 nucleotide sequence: TGTGCCAGCGTTTCCGGGCAGACTGAAGCTTTCTTT.

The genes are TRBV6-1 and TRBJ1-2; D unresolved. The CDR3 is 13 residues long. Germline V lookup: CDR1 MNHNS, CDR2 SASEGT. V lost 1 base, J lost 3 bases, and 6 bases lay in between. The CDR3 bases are TGTGCCAGCAGTGAAGGCTGGTACTATGGCTACACCTTC. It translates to CASSEGWYYGYTF.

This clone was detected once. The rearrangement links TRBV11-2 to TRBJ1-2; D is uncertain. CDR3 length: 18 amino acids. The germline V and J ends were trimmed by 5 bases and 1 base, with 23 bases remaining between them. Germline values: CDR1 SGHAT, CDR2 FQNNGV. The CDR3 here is CASSTISSWAGSNYGYTF. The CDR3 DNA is TGTGCCAGCAGCACCATAAGTTCGTGGGCAGGAAGTAACTATGGCTACACCTTC.

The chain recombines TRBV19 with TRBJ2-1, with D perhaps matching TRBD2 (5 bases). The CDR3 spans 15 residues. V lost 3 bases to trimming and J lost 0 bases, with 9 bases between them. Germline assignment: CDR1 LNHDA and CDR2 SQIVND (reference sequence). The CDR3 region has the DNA TGTGCCAGTAGTATGATTCGGGGCTCCTACAATGAGCAGTTCTTC. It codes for CASSMIRGSYNEQFF.

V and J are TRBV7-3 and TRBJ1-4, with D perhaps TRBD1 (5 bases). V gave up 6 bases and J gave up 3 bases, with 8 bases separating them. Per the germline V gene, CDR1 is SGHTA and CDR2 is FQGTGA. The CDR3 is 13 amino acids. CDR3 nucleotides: TGTGCCAGCAGTATGGGGGCTAATGAAAAACTGTTTTTT. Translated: CASSMGANEKLFF. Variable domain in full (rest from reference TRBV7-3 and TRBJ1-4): GAGVSQTPSNKVTEKGKYVELRCDPISGHTALYWYRQSLGQGPEFLIYFQGTGAADDSGLPNDRFFAVRPEGSVSTLKIQRTERGDSAVYLCASSMGANEKLFFGSGTQLSVL.

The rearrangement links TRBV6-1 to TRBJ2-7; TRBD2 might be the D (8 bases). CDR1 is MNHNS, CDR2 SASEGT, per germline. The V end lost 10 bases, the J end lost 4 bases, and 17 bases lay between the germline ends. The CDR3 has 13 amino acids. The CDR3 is CATKTGTRYEQYF. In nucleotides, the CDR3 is TGTGCCACCAAGACAGGGACTAGATACGAGCAGTACTTC.

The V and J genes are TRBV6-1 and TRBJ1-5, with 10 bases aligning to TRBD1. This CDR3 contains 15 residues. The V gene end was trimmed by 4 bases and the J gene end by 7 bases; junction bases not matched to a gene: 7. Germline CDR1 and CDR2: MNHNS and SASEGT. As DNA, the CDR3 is TGTGCCAGCAGTGGGACAGGGGGAGGAGGGCAGCCCCAGCATTTT. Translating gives CASSGTGGGGQPQHF.

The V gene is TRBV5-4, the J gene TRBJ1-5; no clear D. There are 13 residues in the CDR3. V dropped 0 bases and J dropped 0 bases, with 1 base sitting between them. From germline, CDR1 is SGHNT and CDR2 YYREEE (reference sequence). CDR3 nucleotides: TGTGCCAGCAGCTTGGGTAGCAATCAGCCCCAGCATTTT. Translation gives CASSLGSNQPQHF.

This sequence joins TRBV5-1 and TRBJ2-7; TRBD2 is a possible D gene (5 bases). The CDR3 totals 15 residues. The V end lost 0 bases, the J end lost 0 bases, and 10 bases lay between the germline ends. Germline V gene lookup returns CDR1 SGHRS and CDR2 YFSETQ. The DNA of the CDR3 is TGCGCCAGCAGCTTGGGAGGGTTCTTCTCCTACGAGCAGTACTTC. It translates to CASSLGGFFSYEQYF.

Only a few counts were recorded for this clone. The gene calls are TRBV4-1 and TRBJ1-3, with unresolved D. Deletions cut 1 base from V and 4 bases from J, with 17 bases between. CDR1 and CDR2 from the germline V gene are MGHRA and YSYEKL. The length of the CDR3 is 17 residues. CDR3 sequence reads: CASSQVGRSRTGNTIYF. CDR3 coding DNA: TGCGCCAGCAGCCAAGTAGGGAGGAGTCGTACAGGAAACACCATATATTTT.

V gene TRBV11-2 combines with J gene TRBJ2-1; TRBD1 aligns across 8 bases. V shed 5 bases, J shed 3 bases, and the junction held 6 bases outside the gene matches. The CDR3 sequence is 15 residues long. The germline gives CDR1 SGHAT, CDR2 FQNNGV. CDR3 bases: TGTGCCAGCAGCAGATTGGGACAGGACTACAATGAGCAGTTCTTC. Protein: CASSRLGQDYNEQFF.

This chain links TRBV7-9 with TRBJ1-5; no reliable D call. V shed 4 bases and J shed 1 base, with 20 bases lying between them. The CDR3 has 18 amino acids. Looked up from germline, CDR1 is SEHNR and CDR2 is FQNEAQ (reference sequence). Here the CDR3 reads CASSSDFTPGRSNQPQHF. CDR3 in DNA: TGTGCCAGCAGCTCCGACTTTACTCCAGGCCGGAGCAATCAGCCCCAGCATTTT.

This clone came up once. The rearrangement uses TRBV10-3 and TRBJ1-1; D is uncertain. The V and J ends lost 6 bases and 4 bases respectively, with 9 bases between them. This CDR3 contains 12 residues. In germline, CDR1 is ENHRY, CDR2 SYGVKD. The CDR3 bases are TGTGCCATCAGGGAGGGTACCACTGAAGCTTTCTTT. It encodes CAIREGTTEAFF.

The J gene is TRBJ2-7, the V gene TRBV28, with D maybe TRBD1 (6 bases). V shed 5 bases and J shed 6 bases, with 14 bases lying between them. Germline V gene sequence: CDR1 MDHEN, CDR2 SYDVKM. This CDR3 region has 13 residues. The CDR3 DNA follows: TGTGCCAGCAGTCCCCTATGGGGGCCCGAGCAGTACTTC. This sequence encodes CASSPLWGPEQYF. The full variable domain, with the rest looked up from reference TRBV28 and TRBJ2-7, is DVKVTQSSRYLVKRTGEKVFLECVQDMDHENMFWYRQDPGLGLRLIYFSYDVKMKEKGDIPEGYSVSREKKERFSLILESASTNQTSMYLCASSPLWGPEQYFGPGTRLTVT.

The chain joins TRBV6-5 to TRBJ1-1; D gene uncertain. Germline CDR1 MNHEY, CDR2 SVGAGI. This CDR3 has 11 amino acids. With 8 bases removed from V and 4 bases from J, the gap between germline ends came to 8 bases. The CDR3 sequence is CASPGRTEAFF. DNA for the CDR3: TGTGCCAGCCCCGGACGCACTGAAGCTTTCTTT.

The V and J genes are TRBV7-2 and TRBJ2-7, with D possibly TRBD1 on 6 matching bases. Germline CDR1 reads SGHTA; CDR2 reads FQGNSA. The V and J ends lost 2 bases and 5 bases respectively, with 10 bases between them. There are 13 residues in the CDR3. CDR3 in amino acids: CASSLYRENEQYF. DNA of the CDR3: TGTGCCAGCAGCTTATACAGGGAGAACGAGCAGTACTTC.

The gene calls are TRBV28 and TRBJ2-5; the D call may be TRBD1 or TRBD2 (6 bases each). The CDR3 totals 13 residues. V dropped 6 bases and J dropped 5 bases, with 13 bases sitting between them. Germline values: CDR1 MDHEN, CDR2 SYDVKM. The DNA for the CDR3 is TGTGCCAGCAGCTCCACCGGGGGCGAGACCCAGTACTTC. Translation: CASSSTGGETQYF.

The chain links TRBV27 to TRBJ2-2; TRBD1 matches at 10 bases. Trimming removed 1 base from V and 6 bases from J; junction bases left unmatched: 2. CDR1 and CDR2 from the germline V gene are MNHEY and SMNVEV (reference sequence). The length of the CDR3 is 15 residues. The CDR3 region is CASSLWTGGSGELFF. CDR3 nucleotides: TGTGCCAGCAGTTTATGGACAGGGGGTTCCGGGGAGCTGTTTTTT.

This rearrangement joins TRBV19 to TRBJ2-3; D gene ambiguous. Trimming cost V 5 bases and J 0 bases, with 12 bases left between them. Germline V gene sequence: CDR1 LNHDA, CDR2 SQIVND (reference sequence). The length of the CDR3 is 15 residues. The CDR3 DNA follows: TGTGCCAGTAGTCTTAGGACGGCTAGCACAGATACGCAGTATTTT. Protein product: CASSLRTASTDTQYF.

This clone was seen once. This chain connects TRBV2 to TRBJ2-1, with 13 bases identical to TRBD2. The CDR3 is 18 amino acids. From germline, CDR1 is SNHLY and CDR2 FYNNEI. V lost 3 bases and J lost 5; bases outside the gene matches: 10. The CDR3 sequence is CASSDGLAGEARDNEQFF. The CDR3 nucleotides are TGTGCCAGCAGTGATGGACTAGCGGGGGAAGCGAGAGACAATGAGCAGTTCTTC.

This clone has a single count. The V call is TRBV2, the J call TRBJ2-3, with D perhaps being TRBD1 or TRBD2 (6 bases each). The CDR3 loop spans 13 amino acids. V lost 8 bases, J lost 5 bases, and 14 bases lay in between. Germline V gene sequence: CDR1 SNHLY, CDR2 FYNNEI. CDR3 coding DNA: TGTGCCAGCGTAGGTAGGGGGGAAGATACGCAGTATTTT. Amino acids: CASVGRGEDTQYF.

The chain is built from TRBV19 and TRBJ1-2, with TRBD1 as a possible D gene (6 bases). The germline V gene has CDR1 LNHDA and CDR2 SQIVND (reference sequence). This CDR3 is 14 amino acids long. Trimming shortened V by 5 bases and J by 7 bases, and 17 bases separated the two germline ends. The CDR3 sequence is CASSERGIFGGYTF. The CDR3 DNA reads TGTGCCAGTAGTGAAAGGGGGATATTCGGTGGCTACACCTTC. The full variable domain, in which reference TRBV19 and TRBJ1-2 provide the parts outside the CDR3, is DGGITQSPKYLFRKEGQNVTLSCEQNLNHDAMYWYRQDPGQGLRLIYYSQIVNDFQKGDIAEGYSVSREKKESFPLTVTSAQKNPTAFYLCASSERGIFGGYTFGSGTRLTVV.